These 23 T cell receptor beta chains share one sample of origin, sequenced in a study of Tregs in tolerant kidney transplant recipients. This table comes from immunoSEQ multiplex PCR, and its TCRdb copy is limited to in-frame clones, with some not included. This table holds approximately 98,000 clones, roughly 89% found once. This material consisted of CD4+ T cells from blood, taken before the transplant. Every receptor here comes from a human donor who received a combined kidney and bone marrow transplant.

In this sample, this clone turned up once. The chain uses TRBV6-5 and TRBJ1-2; D perhaps matches TRBD1 (6 bases). Trimming stripped 4 bases from V and 7 bases from J, with 16 bases between. Germline loops: CDR1 MNHEY, CDR2 SVGAGI. The CDR3 is made up of 14 amino acids. The CDR3 sequence is CASSLSDRIGGYTF. In nucleotides, the CDR3 is TGTGCCAGCAGTTTAAGCGACAGGATTGGTGGCTACACCTTC.

The chain carries TRBV9 and TRBJ2-6; D unresolved. The CDR3 length is 15 residues. CDR1 and CDR2 from the germline V gene are SGDLS and YYNGEE. Between the trimmed V and J ends, which lost 0 bases and 0 bases, there was a span of 4 bases. The CDR3 sequence is CASSVGSSGANVLTF. The CDR3 coding sequence is TGTGCCAGCAGCGTAGGGAGCTCTGGGGCCAACGTCCTGACTTTC.

V usage is TRBV29-1 and J usage is TRBJ1-1; D not resolved. V lost 4 bases to trimming and J lost 6 bases, with 18 bases between them. The length of the CDR3 is 14 residues. CDR1 is SQVTM, CDR2 ANQGSEA, per germline. CDR3 loop: CSVGFEGSNAEAFF. CDR3 DNA: TGCAGCGTTGGGTTTGAGGGCTCAAACGCTGAAGCTTTCTTT.

This chain links TRBV30 with TRBJ2-7; D perhaps matches TRBD1 (7 bases). V lost 4 bases to trimming and J lost 3 bases, with 16 bases between them. The CDR3 is 14 amino acids. CDR1 is GTSNPN, CDR2 SVGIG, per germline (reference sequence). The CDR3 region has the DNA TGTGCCTGGAATCATGCGGGACAGCTCTACGAGCAGTACTTC. Translation gives CAWNHAGQLYEQYF.

This sequence joins TRBV2 and TRBJ1-2, with a tentative D call TRBD1 (5 bases). The CDR3 is 16 amino acids. V was cut by 6 bases and J by 0 bases, with 17 bases left in between. Germline CDR1 reads SNHLY; CDR2 reads FYNNEI. The CDR3 DNA sequence: TGTGCCAGCAGCGAGACAGCAGCATTAACTAACTATGGCTACACCTTC. This translates into CASSETAALTNYGYTF.

J is TRBJ2-1 and V is TRBV28, with a possible D match to TRBD1 (6 bases). The CDR3 is made up of 16 amino acids. Trimming took 5 bases from V and 3 from J, leaving 17 bases between them. Germline values: CDR1 MDHEN, CDR2 SYDVKM. The CDR3 coding sequence is TGTGCCAGCAGTCTTCAGGGACAAGAACGCTACAATGAGCAGTTCTTC. Amino acid sequence: CASSLQGQERYNEQFF.

This clone was seen a single time. The rearrangement joins TRBV10-3 to TRBJ2-3; 14 bases are a match to TRBD2. CDR3 size: 18 residues. After removal of 5 bases from V and 3 bases from J, the junction contained 10 bases not matched to a gene. The germline gives CDR1 ENHRY, CDR2 SYGVKD. CDR3 coding DNA: TGTGCCATCAGTTCCGGGGCTGGACTAGCGGGAGGAACAGATACGCAGTATTTT. Its translation is CAISSGAGLAGGTDTQYF.

This chain links TRBV19 with TRBJ1-1; D might be TRBD1 (5 bases). Germline CDR1 is LNHDA and CDR2 is SQIVND (reference sequence). The CDR3 runs 13 residues. Trimming pared 7 bases from V and 8 bases from J, leaving 17 bases between. CDR3 DNA sequence: TGTGCCAGTACCCCGAGGTGGGGCCGAGAAGCTTTCTTT. It is translated as CASTPRWGREAFF.

This clone was picked up one time. The rearrangement uses TRBV5-1 and TRBJ1-1; 8 bases are a match to TRBD1. CDR3 length: 16 amino acids. V trimming: 0 bases; J trimming: 5 bases; junction bases outside the gene matches: 9. Germline V gives CDR1 SGHRS, CDR2 YFSETQ. CDR3 sequence: CASSLGDTGGATEAFF. DNA of the CDR3: TGCGCCAGCAGCTTGGGTGATACAGGGGGAGCGACTGAAGCTTTCTTT.

The J gene is TRBJ1-3, the V gene TRBV18, with 9 nucleotides matching TRBD1. The CDR3 is 14 amino acids. V lost 8 bases to trimming and J lost 3 bases; unmatched junction nucleotides: 5. Germline CDR1 and CDR2: KGHSH and LQKENI. DNA of the CDR3: TGTGCCAGCACACAGGGGGCGAGTGGAAACACCATATATTTT. As protein: CASTQGASGNTIYF.

The rearrangement uses TRBV19 and TRBJ1-1, with TRBD1 matching 7 bases. Looked up from germline, CDR1 is LNHDA and CDR2 is SQIVND (reference sequence). With 3 bases clipped from V and 2 bases from J, the junction kept 3 bases outside the gene matches. The CDR3 sequence is 14 residues long. This chain's CDR3 is CASSITGANTEAFF. DNA for the CDR3: TGTGCCAGTAGTATTACAGGGGCTAACACTGAAGCTTTCTTT.

V gene TRBV6-5 combines with J gene TRBJ1-2; TRBD1 agrees at 10 bases. Germline CDR1 is MNHEY and CDR2 is SVGAGI. V lost 3 bases, J lost 4 bases, and 5 bases stayed unmatched. This CDR3 comprises 15 residues. Here the CDR3 reads CASSYSRTGGYGYTF. The CDR3 DNA reads as TGTGCCAGCAGTTATTCTAGGACAGGGGGCTATGGCTACACCTTC.

This chain joins TRBV27 and TRBJ2-3, with TRBD2 matching 8 bases. CDR3 length equals 16 residues. V lost 6 bases to trimming and J lost 1 base; unmatched junction nucleotides: 9. In germline, CDR1 is MNHEY, CDR2 SMNVEV (reference sequence). The CDR3 nucleotides read TGTGCCAGCAGCCTGAGGGGACTAGGGGGCACAGATACGCAGTATTTT. Translated: CASSLRGLGGTDTQYF.

The count of this clone is one. The CDR3 reads CASSLGTENTGELFF. CDR3 DNA sequence: TGCGCCAGCAGCCTCGGGACTGAGAACACCGGGGAGCTGTTTTTT. The gene calls are TRBV4-3 and TRBJ2-2, with D possibly matching TRBD2 (6 bases). Germline V gene sequence: CDR1 LGHNA, CDR2 YSLEER. The CDR3 has 15 residues. Deletions cut 4 bases from V and 1 base from J, with 10 bases between.

This clone was counted a single time. The rearrangement links TRBV6-5 to TRBJ2-7; 9 bases are shared with TRBD2. The CDR3 contains 13 residues. The germline V gene encodes CDR1 MNHEY and CDR2 SVGAGI. Written as DNA, the CDR3 is TGTGCAGTCCGGACTAGCGACCTGATTAAGCAGTACTTC. Translated, it gives CAVRTSDLIKQYF.

This clone was seen a handful of times. The chain uses TRBV28 and TRBJ2-7, with 11 positions matching TRBD2. Trimming removed 4 bases from V and 2 bases from J; junction bases left unmatched: 4. The CDR3 consists of 15 residues. CDR1 is MDHEN and CDR2 is SYDVKM in the germline V gene. The CDR3 loop is CASSSLSGGAYEQYF. The CDR3 DNA follows: TGTGCCAGCAGTTCCCTTAGCGGGGGGGCCTACGAGCAGTACTTC. Variable domain in full (rest from reference TRBV28 and TRBJ2-7): DVKVTQSSRYLVKRTGEKVFLECVQDMDHENMFWYRQDPGLGLRLIYFSYDVKMKEKGDIPEGYSVSREKKERFSLILESASTNQTSMYLCASSSLSGGAYEQYFGPGTRLTVT.

The rearrangement uses TRBV2 and TRBJ2-1; TRBD2 agrees at 11 bases. CDR1 is SNHLY and CDR2 is FYNNEI in the germline V gene. The CDR3 loop spans 17 amino acids. Unmatched junction bases numbered 9, after V lost 5 bases and J lost 3 bases. CDR3 amino acids: CASSHNLAGGLYNEQFF. For the CDR3, the DNA is TGTGCCAGCAGTCATAACCTAGCGGGAGGCCTCTACAATGAGCAGTTCTTC. Filled out from reference TRBV2 and TRBJ2-1, the complete variable domain reads EPEVTQTPSHQVTQMGQEVILRCVPISNHLYFYWYRQILGQKVEFLVSFYNNEISEKSEIFDDQFSVERPDGSNFTLKIRSTKLEDSAMYFCASSHNLAGGLYNEQFFGPGTRLTVL.

The chain combines TRBV2 with TRBJ2-3, with no clear D. This CDR3 has 12 residues. Trimming stripped 4 bases from V and 6 bases from J, with 8 bases between. CDR1 SNHLY and CDR2 FYNNEI come from the germline V gene. The CDR3 spells CASSVGPDTQYF. The CDR3 coding sequence is TGTGCCAGCAGTGTCGGTCCCGATACGCAGTATTTT.

The rearrangement links TRBV20-1 to TRBJ2-5, with 7 bases matching TRBD1. CDR3 size: 11 residues. Looked up from germline, CDR1 is DFQATT and CDR2 is SNEGSKA (reference sequence). J was trimmed by 6 bases and V by 5 bases; bases with no gene match: 3. Here the CDR3 reads CSAGTVKTQYF. CDR3 nucleotide sequence: TGCAGTGCTGGGACAGTAAAGACCCAGTACTTC.

This clone occurred once. The V and J genes are TRBV15 and TRBJ1-2; D call uncertain. Per the germline V gene, CDR1 is LNHNV and CDR2 is YYDKDF (reference sequence). The CDR3 is 13 amino acids. Trimming stripped 4 bases from V and 4 bases from J, with 10 bases between. The CDR3 coding sequence is TGTGCCACCAGCACCTCCTTCTTCTATGGCTACACCTTC. Protein product: CATSTSFFYGYTF.

The CDR3 bases are TGTGCCAGCCGCCTGACGTTCGCAGGGGACTATGGCTACACCTTC. This gives the protein CASRLTFAGDYGYTF. This rearrangement joins TRBV6-6 to TRBJ1-2, with a tentative D call TRBD1 (6 bases). With 8 bases removed from V and 3 bases from J, the gap between germline ends came to 19 bases. Germline assignment: CDR1 MNHNY and CDR2 SVGAGI (reference sequence). CDR3 size: 15 residues.

The gene calls are TRBV2 and TRBJ1-2; 10 bases map to TRBD1. The V and J ends lost 6 bases and 3 bases, in that order; junction bases with no gene match: 4. The CDR3 consists of 14 residues. Germline values: CDR1 SNHLY, CDR2 FYNNEI. The CDR3 spells CASRRQGADYGYTF. The DNA for the CDR3 is TGTGCCAGCAGACGACAGGGGGCCGACTATGGCTACACCTTC. Filled out from reference TRBV2 and TRBJ1-2, the complete variable domain reads EPEVTQTPSHQVTQMGQEVILRCVPISNHLYFYWYRQILGQKVEFLVSFYNNEISEKSEIFDDQFSVERPDGSNFTLKIRSTKLEDSAMYFCASRRQGADYGYTFGSGTRLTVV.

The V gene is TRBV18, the J gene TRBJ2-1, with 10 bases that match TRBD2. Germline V gene data show CDR1 as KGHSH and CDR2 as LQKENI. The CDR3 totals 15 residues. V was pared by 3 bases and J by 7 bases, with 6 bases of the junction left unmatched. This CDR3 is CASSPQRGGWNEQFF. As DNA, the CDR3 is TGTGCCAGCTCACCGCAGCGGGGGGGCTGGAATGAGCAGTTCTTC.